This TCR beta chain was sequenced during a study of CD8 T cells in Susac syndrome. RNA amounts of about 0.5 to 1 ug underwent reverse transcription with random hexamers. A single record per CDR3 protein comes from TCRdb applying MiXCR to the immunoSEQ multiplex PCR reads. The sample has about 150,000 distinct CDR3 sequences, roughly 96% seen once. The origin of this receptor is a human donor with multiple sclerosis. The sequencing sample was made of CD8+ T cells from PBMCs.

DNA for the CDR3: TGCAGTGCTATACCGACAGGGACTGAAGCTTTCTTT. Translation gives CSAIPTGTEAFF. The chain combines TRBV20-1 with TRBJ1-1, with 7 bases aligning to TRBD1. Germline-derived CDR1 and CDR2 are DFQATT and SNEGSKA (reference sequence). The CDR3 contains 12 residues. After removal of 4 bases from V and 5 bases from J, the junction contained 4 bases not matched to a gene.